This T cell receptor beta chain came from a study of early T cells in non-severe SARS-CoV-2 infection. In TCRdb, the 5' RACE reads were re-called with MiXCR into one record per CDR3 protein. This table holds about 50,000 distinct CDR3 sequences, roughly 5.7% found once. CDR1 is SEHNR and CDR2 is FQNEAQ in the germline V gene (reference sequence). This CDR3 comprises 15 residues. V was clipped by 1 base and J by 5 bases; unmatched bases: 5. Study-wide findings and caveats: Using VDJdb, the matching emphasized anti-spike CD8 responses while missing private and CD4 specificities.

This clonotype was recorded many times. Its matching antigen is unknown. The sample here was whole blood, taken at baseline. The clonotype originates from an adult who was a healthcare worker with PCR-confirmed SARS-CoV-2 infection or an uninfected control (not recorded which). V usage is TRBV7-9 and J usage is TRBJ2-1; TRBD2 aligns across 7 bases. The CDR3: CASSLVSGPNNEQFF. CDR3 coding DNA: TGTGCCAGCAGCTTAGTTAGCGGGCCCAACAATGAGCAGTTCTTC.